This T cell receptor beta chain was identified during a study of cytomegalovirus exposure and HLA in healthy donors. About the research overall: Early on, a data release was issued that held roughly 80 million unique TCRs from HLA-typed donors.

A multiplex PCR was run with 60 Vbeta primers and 13 Jbeta primers. Using immunoSEQ multiplex PCR, the repertoire was profiled, and TCRdb retains in-frame clones only, with some absent. This sample has 100,000 to 150,000 clones, with more than 15% found just once. This CDR3 has 14 amino acids. V lost 2 bases to trimming and J lost 4 bases; unmatched junction nucleotides: 3. Germline CDR1 and CDR2: MDHEN and SYDVKM. This clone was seen more than once but under ten times. The antigen remains undetermined. General observations from the study: Accurate predictions that matched the HLA-A and HLA-B alleles of most subjects were reportedly made from TCR beta sequences. An analysis was carried out later, and it reportedly showed fewer N-insertions in an Asian-associated ancestry cluster than the approximately 700-donor mean. Highly shared sequence variants in one cluster were likely a sequencing artifact.

Specimen: PBMCs. The chain recombines TRBV28 with TRBJ2-5; 8 nucleotides align to TRBD1. This receptor was taken from a female donor in good health and CMV-seropositive. The CDR3 DNA reads TGTGCCAGCAGTTTACGACAGGGGACAGAGACCCAGTACTTC. It codes for CASSLRQGTETQYF. Full variable domain (rest looked up from reference TRBV28 and TRBJ2-5): DVKVTQSSRYLVKRTGEKVFLECVQDMDHENMFWYRQDPGLGLRLIYFSYDVKMKEKGDIPEGYSVSREKKERFSLILESASTNQTSMYLCASSLRQGTETQYFGPGTRLLVL.